This TCR beta chain was recovered during a study of blood T cell repertoires in COVID-19. About the research overall: The study drew acute and convalescent COVID-19 samples from the United States, Italy and Spain. In each case, the material was cDNA or gDNA derived from T cells, B-cell-depleted T cells, or PBMCs.

Source study methods: For nucleated cells, counts were estimated from reference gene primer amplification. Some clones are missing from TCRdb's copy, which holds only in-frame ones; the method was immunoSEQ multiplex PCR. The V and J calls and clone size are taken from that table; D and trimming were inferred from the DNA. This sample carries roughly 88,000 clones, approximately 81% of them seen once, and the ten largest clones take around a sixth. This CDR3 has 19 amino acids. In its sample, this clone was seen once. The receptor was derived from a woman over 75 with acute or convalescent COVID-19. The gene calls are TRBV12-2 and TRBJ2-1; TRBD2 reflects the table's D call only, with no check against the DNA. TRBV12-2 has pseudogene status. The source material was peripheral blood. CDR3: CASRFSTSGNRCSYNEQFF. CDR3 nucleotide sequence: TGTGCAAGTCGCTTTTCCACTAGCGGCAACCGCTGCTCCTACAATGAGCAGTTCTTC.